The 6 T cell receptor beta chains in this list originate from one sample, sequenced in a study of CD8 T cells in Susac syndrome. Reverse transcription of about 0.5 to 1 ug RNA used random hexamers. Via MiXCR, TCRdb re-called the immunoSEQ multiplex PCR reads, giving one row per CDR3 protein. Altogether around 190,000 distinct CDR3 sequences are present, just under 95% being singletons, with the ten largest covering 0.1%. The specimen sequenced was CD4+ T cells from PBMCs. These TCRs come from a human donor in good health.

As DNA, the CDR3 is TGTGCCAGCAGCCAACGGGACAGGGGCGGGCCAGGAGATACGCAGTATTTT. Translation gives CASSQRDRGGPGDTQYF. The V and J genes are TRBV4-2 and TRBJ2-3, with 10 bases fitting TRBD1. Losses at the gene ends were 2 bases for V and 5 bases for J; bases not matched to a gene: 10. CDR3 length: 17 residues. Germline CDR1 LGHNA, CDR2 YNFKEQ.

The gene calls are TRBV30 and TRBJ2-5; no firm D call. This CDR3 comprises 12 residues. Germline V CDR1 and CDR2: GTSNPN, SVGIG (reference sequence). The V end was cut by 0 bases, the J end by 3 bases, with 5 bases between. The CDR3 loop is CAWSVQKETQYF. The CDR3 bases are TGTGCCTGGAGTGTACAGAAAGAGACCCAGTACTTC. Full variable domain (outside the CDR3, taken from reference TRBV30 and TRBJ2-5): SQTIHQWPATLVQPVGSPLSLECTVEGTSNPNLYWYRQAAGRGLQLLFYSVGIGQISSEVPQNLSASRPQDRQFILSSKKLLLSDSGFYLCAWSVQKETQYFGPGTRLLVL.

The chain has TRBV6-5 and TRBJ2-7; TRBD1 or TRBD2 may be the D gene (6 bases each). V gave up 6 bases and J gave up 7 bases, with 13 bases separating them. Germline V gene lookup returns CDR1 MNHEY and CDR2 SVGAGI. The CDR3 is made up of 12 amino acids. This CDR3 is CASSTGTQEQYF. DNA for the CDR3: TGTGCCAGCAGCACAGGGACTCAAGAGCAGTACTTC.

This clonotype has a handful of counts. The V call is TRBV7-9, the J call TRBJ2-3; no clear D gene. Germline CDR1 SEHNR, CDR2 FQNEAQ (reference sequence). This CDR3 has 13 residues. V was cut by 3 bases and J by 3 bases, with 7 bases left in between. The CDR3 is CASSLVGTDTQYF. CDR3 DNA: TGTGCCAGCAGCTTGGTGGGGACAGATACGCAGTATTTT.

CDR3: CASSHPGRSSYNEQFF. CDR3 in DNA: TGTGCCAGCAGCCATCCCGGACGGAGCTCCTACAATGAGCAGTTCTTC. The rearrangement uses TRBV3-1 and TRBJ2-1, with no clear D. The CDR3 runs to 16 residues. Germline V lookup: CDR1 LGHDT, CDR2 YNNKEL (reference sequence). Trimming stripped 3 bases from V and 0 bases from J, with 12 bases between.

This chain connects TRBV30 to TRBJ2-2; D uncertain. Germline V CDR1 and CDR2: GTSNPN, SVGIG (reference sequence). V was clipped by 2 bases and J by 2 bases, with 3 bases between them. This CDR3 spans 12 amino acids. The CDR3 here is CAWSLNTGELFF. In DNA form, the CDR3 reads TGTGCCTGGAGTTTAAACACCGGGGAGCTGTTTTTT.